This TCR beta chain came from a study of response to subunit inactivated influenza vaccine. CDR3 length: 18 residues. Germline assignment: CDR1 SGHAT and CDR2 FQDESV (reference sequence). V dropped 2 bases and J dropped 0 bases, with 18 bases sitting between them. This clonotype was observed a few times. Its antigen is unidentified. General observations from the study: Authors suggested each seasonal flu vaccination may recruit only limited numbers of new T cells.

TCRdb fed the RT-PCR reads into MiXCR, producing one record per CDR3 protein. Of over 750,000 distinct CDR3 sequences in the sample, around 20% were seen once. This receptor was taken from a man aged 50 to 60 who received an inactivated influenza vaccine. The V call is TRBV11-1, the J call TRBJ2-3, with a tentative D call TRBD1 (5 bases). The sample was PBMCs from blood, taken 5 days after vaccination. The CDR3: CASSLNRIRGHSTDTQYF. CDR3 coding DNA: TGTGCCAGCAGCTTAAATCGTATTCGCGGACATAGCACAGATACGCAGTATTTT.